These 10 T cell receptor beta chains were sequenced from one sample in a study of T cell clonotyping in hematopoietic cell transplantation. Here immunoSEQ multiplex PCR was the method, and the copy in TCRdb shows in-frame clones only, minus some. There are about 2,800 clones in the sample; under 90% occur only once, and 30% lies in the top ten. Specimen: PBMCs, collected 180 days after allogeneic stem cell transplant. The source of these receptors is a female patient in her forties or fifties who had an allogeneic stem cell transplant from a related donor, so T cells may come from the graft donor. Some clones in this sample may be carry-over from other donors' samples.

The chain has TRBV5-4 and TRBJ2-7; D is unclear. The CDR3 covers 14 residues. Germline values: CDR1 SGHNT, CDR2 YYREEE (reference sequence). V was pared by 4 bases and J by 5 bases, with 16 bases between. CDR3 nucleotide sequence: TGTGCCAGCAGCACAGACTGGTCCTCTGACGAGCAGTACTTC. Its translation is CASSTDWSSDEQYF.

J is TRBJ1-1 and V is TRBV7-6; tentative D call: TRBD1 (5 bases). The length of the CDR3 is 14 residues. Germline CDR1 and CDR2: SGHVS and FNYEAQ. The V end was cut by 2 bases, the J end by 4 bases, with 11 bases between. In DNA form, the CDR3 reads TGTGCCAGCAGCTTAAACCAGGGAGGCACTGAAGCTTTCTTT. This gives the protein CASSLNQGGTEAFF.

The chain's CDR3 is CASSYSFVTNEKLFF. CDR3 nucleotides: TGTGCCAGCAGTTACTCGTTCGTAACTAATGAAAAACTGTTTTTT. The chain employs TRBV6-5 and TRBJ1-4; the D is unclear. This CDR3 spans 15 amino acids. Germline assignment: CDR1 MNHEY and CDR2 SVGAGI. The V and J ends lost 0 bases and 1 base respectively, with 6 bases between them.

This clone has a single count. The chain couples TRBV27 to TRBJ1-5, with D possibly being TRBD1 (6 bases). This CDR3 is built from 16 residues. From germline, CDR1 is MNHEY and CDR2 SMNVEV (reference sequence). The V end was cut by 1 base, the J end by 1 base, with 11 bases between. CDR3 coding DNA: TGTGCCAGCAGTTTATTGGGGGGCTTCAGCAATCAGCCCCAGCATTTT. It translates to CASSLLGGFSNQPQHF.

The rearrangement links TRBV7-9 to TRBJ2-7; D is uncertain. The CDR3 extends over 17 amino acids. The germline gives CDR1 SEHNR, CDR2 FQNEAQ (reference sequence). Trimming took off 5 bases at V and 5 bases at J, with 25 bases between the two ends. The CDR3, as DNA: TGTGCCAGCAGCCTACTTGGAGACATACTCTTCCTCAACGAGCAGTACTTC. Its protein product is CASSLLGDILFLNEQYF. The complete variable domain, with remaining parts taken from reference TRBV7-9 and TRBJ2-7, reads DTGVSQNPRHKITKRGQNVTFRCDPISEHNRLYWYRQTLGQGPEFLTYFQNEAQLEKSRLLSDRFSAERPKGSFSTLEIQRTEQGDSAMYLCASSLLGDILFLNEQYFGPGTRLTVT.

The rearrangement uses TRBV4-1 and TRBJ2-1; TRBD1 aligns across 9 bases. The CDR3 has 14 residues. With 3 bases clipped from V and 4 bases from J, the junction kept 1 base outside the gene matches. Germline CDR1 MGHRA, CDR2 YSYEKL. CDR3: CASSQDRGYNEQFF. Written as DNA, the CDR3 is TGCGCCAGCAGCCAGGACAGGGGTTACAATGAGCAGTTCTTC.

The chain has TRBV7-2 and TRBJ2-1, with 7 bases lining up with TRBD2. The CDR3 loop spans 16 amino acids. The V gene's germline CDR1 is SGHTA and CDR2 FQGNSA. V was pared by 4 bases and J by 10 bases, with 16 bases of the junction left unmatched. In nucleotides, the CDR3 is TGTGCCAGCAGCTCGCGACTAGCAGGCCGGATTTACGAGCAGTTCTTC. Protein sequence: CASSSRLAGRIYEQFF.

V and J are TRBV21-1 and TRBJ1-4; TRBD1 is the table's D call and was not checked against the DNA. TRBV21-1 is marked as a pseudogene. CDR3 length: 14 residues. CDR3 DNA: TGTGCCAGCAGCAAAGCGCGGACAAATGAAAAACTGTTTTTT. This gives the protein CASSKARTNEKLFF.

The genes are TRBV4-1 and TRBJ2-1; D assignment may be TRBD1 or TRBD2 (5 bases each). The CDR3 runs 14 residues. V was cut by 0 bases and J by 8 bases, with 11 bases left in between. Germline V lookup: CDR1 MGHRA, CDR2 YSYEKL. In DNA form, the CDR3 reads TGCGCCAGCAGCCAAGAGGAGGACAAGGATGAGCAGTTCTTC. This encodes CASSQEEDKDEQFF.

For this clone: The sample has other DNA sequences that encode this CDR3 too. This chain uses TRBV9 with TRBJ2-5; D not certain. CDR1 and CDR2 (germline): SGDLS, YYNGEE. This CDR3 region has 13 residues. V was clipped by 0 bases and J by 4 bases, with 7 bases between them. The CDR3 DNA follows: TGTGCCAGCAGCGTAGCGCGGTCAGAGACCCAGTACTTC. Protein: CASSVARSETQYF. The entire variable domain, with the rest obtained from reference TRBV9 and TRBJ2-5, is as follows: DSGVTQTPKHLITATGQRVTLRCSPRSGDLSVYWYQQSLDQGLQFLIQYYNGEERAKGNILERFSAQQFPDLHSELNLSSLELGDSALYFCASSVARSETQYFGPGTRLLVL.